The entry that follows covers one T cell receptor (beta chain) sequence. The data stem from a study of T cell responses to AZD1222 COVID-19 vaccine. The CDR3 is made up of 14 amino acids. The germline gives CDR1 GTSNPN, CDR2 SVGIG (reference sequence). The V gene end was trimmed by 0 bases and the J gene end by 8 bases; junction bases not matched to a gene: 6. Method: immunoSEQ multiplex PCR; TCRdb's copy keeps in-frame clones and lacks some. The sample shows some 100,000 clones, less than 90% of them seen only once. This sequence originates from an adult in good health. The rearrangement uses TRBV30 and TRBJ1-4; 7 bases match TRBD1. The sequences come from peripheral blood, collected on day 0 of AZD1222 vaccination. CDR3 in DNA: TGTGCCTGGAGTGTCAAGGCAGGGGGGGAAAAACTGTTTTTT. Its protein is CAWSVKAGGEKLFF.